The entry that follows covers one T cell receptor beta chain sequence. The sample originates from a study of cytomegalovirus exposure and HLA in healthy donors. 13 Jbeta primers and 60 Vbeta primers were used for the PCR. The method was immunoSEQ multiplex PCR; TCRdb's version includes in-frame clones alone and lacks a portion of them. The sample yields 130,000 to 150,000 clones, approximately 70% seen once. The sample consisted of PBMCs. This clonotype was sampled from a woman aged 18-35 years in good health and CMV-seronegative.

The CDR3 is CASSLGPPTSGRVTDTQYF. The CDR3 bases are TGTGCCAGCAGCTTAGGCCCCCCGACTAGCGGGAGGGTCACAGATACGCAGTATTTT. The chain links TRBV13 to TRBJ2-3; TRBD2 matches 14 bases. The CDR3 loop spans 19 amino acids. Germline V gene data show CDR1 as PRHDT and CDR2 as FYEKMQ (reference sequence). Losses at the gene ends were 0 bases for V and 2 bases for J; bases not matched to a gene: 7.